The text below deals with one TCR beta chain. This sample was included in a study of blood T cell repertoires in COVID-19. The CDR3 contains 15 residues. Produced via immunoSEQ multiplex PCR; TCRdb's table is partial and in-frame only. The sample shows over 65,000 clones, about 93% of them seen only once. The clonotype comes from a human donor in a cohort sampled during active COVID-19. The material sequenced was peripheral blood. This chain connects TRBV21-1 to TRBJ1-1. TRBV21-1 is flagged as a pseudogene. The CDR3 bases are TGTGCCAGCAGCAAAGAGGTCGGGGGGACCACTGAAGCTTTCTTT. Its translation is CASSKEVGGTTEAFF.